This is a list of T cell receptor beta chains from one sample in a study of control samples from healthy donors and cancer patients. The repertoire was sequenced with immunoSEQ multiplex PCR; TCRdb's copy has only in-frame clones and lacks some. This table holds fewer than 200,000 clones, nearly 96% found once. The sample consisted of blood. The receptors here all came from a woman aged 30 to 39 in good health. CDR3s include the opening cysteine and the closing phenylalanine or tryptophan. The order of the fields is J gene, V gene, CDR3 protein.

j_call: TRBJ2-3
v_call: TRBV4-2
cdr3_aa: CASSQRGDADTQYF

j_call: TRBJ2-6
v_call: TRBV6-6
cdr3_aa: CASSYPTGVGANVLTF

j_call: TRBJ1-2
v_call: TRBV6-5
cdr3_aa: CASTRGTGADGYTF

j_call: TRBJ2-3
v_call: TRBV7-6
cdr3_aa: CASSFTLSDQVGGTDTQYF

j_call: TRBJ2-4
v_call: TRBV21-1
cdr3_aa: CASSFPGLTITIAKNIQYF

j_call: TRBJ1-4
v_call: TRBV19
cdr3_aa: CASSNRPRTEKLFF

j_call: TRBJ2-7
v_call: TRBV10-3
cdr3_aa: CAISDTGSSYEQYF

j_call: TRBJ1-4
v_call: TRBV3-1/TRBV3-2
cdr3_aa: CASGNLEKLFF

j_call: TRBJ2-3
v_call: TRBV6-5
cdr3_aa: CASRDLNLGDTQYF

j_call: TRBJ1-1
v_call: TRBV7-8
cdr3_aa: CASSIRTGNTEAFF

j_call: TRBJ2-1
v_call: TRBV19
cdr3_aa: CASSIQQGTHNEQFF

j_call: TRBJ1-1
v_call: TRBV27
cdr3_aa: CASSFRADNTEAFF

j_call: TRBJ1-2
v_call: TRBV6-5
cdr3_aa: CASRRTGKYYGYTF

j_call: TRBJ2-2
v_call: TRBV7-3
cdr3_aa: CASSFQGTVNTGELFF

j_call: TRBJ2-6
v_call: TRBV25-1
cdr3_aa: CASSDPGSFPSGANVLTF

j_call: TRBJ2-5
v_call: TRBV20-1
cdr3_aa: CSARLAEPQYF

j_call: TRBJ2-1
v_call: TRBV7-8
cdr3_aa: CASSLGGGNEQFF

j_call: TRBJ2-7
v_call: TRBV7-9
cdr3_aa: CASSQEGLAGVGYEQYF

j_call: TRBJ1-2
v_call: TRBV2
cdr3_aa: CASTPRQDFSYGYTF

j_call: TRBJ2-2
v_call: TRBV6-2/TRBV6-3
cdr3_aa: CASSRLGGRNTGELFF

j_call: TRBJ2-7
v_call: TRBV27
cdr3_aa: CASSPRIGALEQYF

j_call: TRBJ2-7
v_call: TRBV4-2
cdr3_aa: CASSQERLAGGYSYEQYF

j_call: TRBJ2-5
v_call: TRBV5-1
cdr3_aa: CASSFWVGKETQYF

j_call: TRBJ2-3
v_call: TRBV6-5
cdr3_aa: CASRMFSGSTDTQYF

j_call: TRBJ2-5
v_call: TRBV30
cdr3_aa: CAWSVGKAAETQYF

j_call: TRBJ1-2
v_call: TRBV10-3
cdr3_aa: CAISQGGGYTF

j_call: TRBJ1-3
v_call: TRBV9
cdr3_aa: CASSVGGQGNTIYF

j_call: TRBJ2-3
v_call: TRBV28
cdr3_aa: CASSLWRTGITDTQYF

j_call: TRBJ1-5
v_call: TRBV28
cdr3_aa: CASSPRVLGNQPQHF

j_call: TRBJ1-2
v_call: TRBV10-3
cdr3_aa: CATHLTGGYGYTF

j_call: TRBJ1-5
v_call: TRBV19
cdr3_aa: CASSITVNQPQHF

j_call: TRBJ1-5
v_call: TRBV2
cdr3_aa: CASSETGMVQPQHF

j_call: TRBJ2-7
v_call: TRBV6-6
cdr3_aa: CASSTGSGHYEQYF

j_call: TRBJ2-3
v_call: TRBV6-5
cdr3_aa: CASSPLASYTDTQYF

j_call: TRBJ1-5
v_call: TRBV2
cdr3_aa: CASMSGNQPQHF

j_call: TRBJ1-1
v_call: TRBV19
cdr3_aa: CASTVRTNTEAFF

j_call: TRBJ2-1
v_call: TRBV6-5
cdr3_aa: CASSSPGTSSYNEQFF

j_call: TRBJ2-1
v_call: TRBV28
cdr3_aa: CASRGNEQFF

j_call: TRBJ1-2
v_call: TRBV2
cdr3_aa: CASSGQGTDYGYTF

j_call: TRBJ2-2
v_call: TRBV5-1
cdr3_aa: CASSSYPSDRGHAGELFF

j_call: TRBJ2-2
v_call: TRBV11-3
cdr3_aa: CASSSRDRDFAGELFF

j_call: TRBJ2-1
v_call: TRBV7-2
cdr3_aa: CASSLVSGDLYNEQFF

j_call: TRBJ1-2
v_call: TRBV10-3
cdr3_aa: CAISESSRPGHYGYTF

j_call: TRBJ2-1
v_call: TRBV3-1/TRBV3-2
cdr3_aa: CASSQERDFYNEQFF

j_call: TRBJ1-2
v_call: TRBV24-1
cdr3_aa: CATSRGTGNYGYTF

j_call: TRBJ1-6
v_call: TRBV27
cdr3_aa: CASSFSSGLSGNSPLHF

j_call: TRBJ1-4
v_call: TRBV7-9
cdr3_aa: CASRQQGGTNEKLFF

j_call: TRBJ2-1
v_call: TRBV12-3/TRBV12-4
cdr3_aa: CASSPGRNNEQFF

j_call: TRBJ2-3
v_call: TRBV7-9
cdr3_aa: CASSFASGGTDTQYF

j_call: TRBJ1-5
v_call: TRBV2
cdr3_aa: CASSVDRGQQPQHF

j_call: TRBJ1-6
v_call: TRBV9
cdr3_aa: CASSATGENSPLHF

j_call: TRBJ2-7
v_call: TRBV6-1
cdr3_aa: CASSDDYYEQYF

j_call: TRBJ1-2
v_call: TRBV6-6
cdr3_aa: CASSYADGGYGYTF